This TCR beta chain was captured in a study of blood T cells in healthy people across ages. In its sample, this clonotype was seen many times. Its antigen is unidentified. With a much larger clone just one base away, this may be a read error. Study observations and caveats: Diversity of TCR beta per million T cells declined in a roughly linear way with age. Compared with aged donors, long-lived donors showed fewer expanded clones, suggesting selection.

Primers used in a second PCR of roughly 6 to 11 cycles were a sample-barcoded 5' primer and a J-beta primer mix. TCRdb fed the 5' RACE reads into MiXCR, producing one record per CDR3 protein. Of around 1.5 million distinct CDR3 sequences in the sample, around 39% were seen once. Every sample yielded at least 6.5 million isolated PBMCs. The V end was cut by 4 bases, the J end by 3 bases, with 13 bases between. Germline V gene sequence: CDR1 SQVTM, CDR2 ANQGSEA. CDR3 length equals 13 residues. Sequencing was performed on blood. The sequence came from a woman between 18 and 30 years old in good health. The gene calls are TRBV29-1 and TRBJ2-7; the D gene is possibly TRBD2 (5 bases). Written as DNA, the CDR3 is TGCAGCGTTGGTCCGGGGAAGGACTACGAGCAGTACTTC. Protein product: CSVGPGKDYEQYF.